This section outlines one TCR beta chain sequence together with its context. Antigen unknown. Treatment defined: approximately 10-day PBMC culture with coronavirus spike peptide pools or control peptides (ViraFEST assay). At the Johns Hopkins FTIC core, DNA taken from cultured CD4+ T cells was sequenced by way of the Oncomine TCR Beta short-read assay. TCRdb reanalysed the PCR reads using MiXCR and keeps one entry per CDR3 protein. In the table there are about 14,000 distinct CDR3 sequences, 60% to 70% of which are singletons. The sample is drawn from a study of vaccination and CD4 T cells after COVID-19. Sequencing was performed on CD4+ T cells from blood, cultured in vitro. This TCR was recovered from a human donor who had recovered from COVID-19.

In DNA, the CDR3 is TGTGCCAGCAGCTTAGAGGGCAGGGGTTATTCACCCCTCCACTTT. Translating gives CASSLEGRGYSPLHF. The chain combines TRBV7-2 with TRBJ1-6, with D tentatively TRBD1 (6 bases). Deletions cut 1 base from V and 8 bases from J, with 12 bases between. The CDR3 is made up of 15 amino acids. Per germline, CDR1 SGHTA and CDR2 FQGNSA.